Listed below are T cell receptor beta chains from one sample, sequenced in a study of OX40 agonist ivuxolimab in advanced cancers. The repertoire was sequenced with immunoSEQ multiplex PCR; TCRdb's copy has only in-frame clones and lacks some. The sample has under 20,000 clones, approximately 80% seen once. Sequences were derived from CD4+ or CD8+ T cells sorted from blood, sampled in a trial of the OX40 agonist ivuxolimab. These receptors all come from an adult with an advanced solid tumor such as melanoma, head and neck, liver or kidney cancer. Both conserved end residues are part of each CDR3. Each record gives: CDR3 protein, CDR3 DNA, J gene, V gene, clone size, D gene. The D gene is left open where the match is weak. Only some rows state a clone size, as once, few, many or a class for expanded clones.

CASSSQSSGGSYNEQFF,TGTGCCAGCAGCTCACAATCTAGCGGGGGCTCCTACAATGAGCAGTTCTTC,TRBJ2-1,TRBV7-9,.,TRBD2
CASKWSGQGNGYTF,TGTGCCAGCAAATGGTCGGGGCAGGGGAATGGCTACACCTTC,TRBJ1-2,TRBV27,.,.
CASRGMGFDEKLFF,TGTGCCAGCAGGGGGATGGGATTCGATGAAAAACTGTTTTTT,TRBJ1-4,TRBV6-5,.,.
CASSLRGQGEEKLFF,TGTGCCAGCAGCTTACGAGGACAAGGGGAAGAAAAACTGTTTTTT,TRBJ1-4,TRBV7-9,.,.
CASSQDKGAYNEQFF,TGCGCCAGCAGCCAAGATAAGGGAGCCTACAATGAGCAGTTCTTC,TRBJ2-1,TRBV4-3,.,.
CASSHTRDSPDTQYF,TGTGCCAGCAGCCACACGCGGGACAGCCCAGATACGCAGTATTTT,TRBJ2-3,TRBV6-6,.,.
CASSPRTGFGANVLTF,TGTGCCAGCAGCCCTCGGACGGGGTTTGGGGCCAACGTCCTGACTTTC,TRBJ2-6,TRBV5-8,once,.
CASRYRVRGNYGYTF,TGTGCCAGCAGGTACCGCGTCAGGGGCAACTATGGCTACACCTTC,TRBJ1-2,TRBV27,.,.
CASSSLRTGELYNEQFF,TGTGCCAGCAGTAGCCTGCGGACAGGGGAGCTCTACAATGAGCAGTTCTTC,TRBJ2-1,TRBV27,.,TRBD1
CASSSHRLAGDLYEQYF,TGTGCCAGCAGCTCCCACCGACTAGCGGGAGACCTCTACGAGCAGTACTTC,TRBJ2-7,TRBV7-8,.,TRBD2
CASSQIDRGEWQFF,TGCGCCAGCAGTCAGATCGACAGGGGGGAATGGCAGTTCTTC,TRBJ2-1,TRBV5-1,.,TRBD1
CASSSQGQIMNYGYTF,TGTGCCAGCAGTTCCCAGGGACAGATAATGAACTATGGCTACACCTTC,TRBJ1-2,TRBV27,.,TRBD1
CASSLVQGRPGELFF,TGTGCCAGCAGCTTAGTGCAGGGGAGGCCCGGGGAGCTGTTTTTT,TRBJ2-2,TRBV7-9,.,.
CASSLGGLAGEQFF,TGTGCCAGCAGCTTAGGCGGACTAGCGGGAGAGCAGTTCTTC,TRBJ2-1,TRBV7-9,.,TRBD2
CASSLEEVYVGPKDEQFF,TGTGCCAGCAGCTTAGAGGAAGTGTACGTGGGCCCAAAGGATGAGCAGTTCTTC,TRBJ2-1,TRBV7-2,once,.
CASSVGTSNGDEQFF,TGTGCCAGCAGCGTTGGGACTAGTAACGGGGATGAGCAGTTCTTC,TRBJ2-1,TRBV7-9,.,TRBD2
CASSRAGGRNQPQHF,TGTGCCAGCAGCCGGGCAGGAGGGCGGAATCAGCCCCAGCATTTT,TRBJ1-5,TRBV5-3,.,.
CASSYYGASGYTF,TGTGCCAGCAGTTACTATGGGGCCTCTGGCTACACCTTC,TRBJ1-2,TRBV6-6,.,.
CATSRDPPWVAGDYEQYF,TGTGCCACCAGCAGAGACCCACCGTGGGTAGCGGGAGATTACGAGCAGTACTTC,TRBJ2-7,TRBV15,.,TRBD2
CASTAFTSGRATDTQYF,TGTGCCAGCACGGCCTTTACTAGCGGGAGGGCCACAGATACGCAGTATTTT,TRBJ2-3,TRBV28,.,TRBD2
CASRGWTGNTEAFF,TGTGCCAGCAGGGGATGGACAGGGAACACTGAAGCTTTCTTT,TRBJ1-1,TRBV6-1,.,TRBD1
CASSEYPNTEAFF,TGTGCCAGCAGCGAATACCCGAACACTGAAGCTTTCTTT,TRBJ1-1,TRBV5-8,.,.
CASSLGTGRGSYEQYF,TGTGCCAGCAGCTTAGGGACAGGCCGGGGGTCCTACGAGCAGTACTTC,TRBJ2-7,TRBV7-3,.,TRBD1
CASSRGGNQPQHF,TGTGCCAGCAGCCGCGGGGGGAATCAGCCCCAGCATTTT,TRBJ1-5,TRBV9,once,.
CASSYSGDRQETQYF,TGTGCCAGCAGTTACTCGGGGGACCGCCAAGAGACCCAGTACTTC,TRBJ2-5,TRBV6-6,.,.
CASSPEALRTLYEQYF,TGTGCCAGCTCACCGGAAGCCTTACGGACACTTTACGAGCAGTACTTC,TRBJ2-7,TRBV18,few,.
CASSLEAGGYQETQYF,TGCGCCAGCAGCTTGGAGGCGGGGGGGTACCAAGAGACCCAGTACTTC,TRBJ2-5,TRBV5-1,.,TRBD2
CASSRDRGAEAFF,TGTGCCAGCAGCCGCGACAGGGGCGCTGAAGCTTTCTTT,TRBJ1-1,TRBV7-3,.,TRBD1
CASSFPQGVETQYF,TGTGCCAGCAGTTTTCCACAGGGAGTTGAGACCCAGTACTTC,TRBJ2-5,TRBV11-2,.,.
CASSLTGANTGELFF,TGTGCCAGCAGCTTAACGGGGGCGAACACCGGGGAGCTGTTTTTT,TRBJ2-2,TRBV7-9,.,.
CASSLAVGFDRTYEQYF,TGTGCCAGCAGCTTGGCTGTCGGTTTCGACCGAACCTACGAGCAGTACTTC,TRBJ2-7,TRBV5-6,.,.
CASSQDIDDTGELFF,TGTGCCAGCAGCCAAGATATAGACGACACCGGGGAGCTGTTTTTT,TRBJ2-2,TRBV4-2,once,.
CASSLSSLSGELFF,TGTGCCAGCAGCTTAAGTAGCCTCTCCGGGGAGCTGTTTTTT,TRBJ2-2,TRBV7-3,.,.
CASSLGARTGELFF,TGTGCCAGCAGCTTGGGCGCCCGGACCGGGGAGCTGTTTTTT,TRBJ2-2,TRBV5-5,once,.
CASSLNDEQYF,TGTGCCAGCAGCTTGAATGACGAGCAGTACTTC,TRBJ2-7,TRBV7-8,.,.
CASSYPDRTGELFF,TGTGCCAGCAGTTACCCAGACAGGACCGGGGAGCTGTTTTTT,TRBJ2-2,TRBV6-5,.,.
CASSEFPMWSLDRAFNQPQHF,TGTGCCAGCAGTGAATTCCCCATGTGGTCCCTAGACAGGGCTTTCAATCAGCCCCAGCATTTT,TRBJ1-5,TRBV6-1,.,TRBD1
CASRGRVPSDTQYF,TGTGCCAGCAGGGGCAGGGTCCCCTCAGATACGCAGTATTTT,TRBJ2-3,TRBV28,.,.
CASSLGTAVNYGYTF,TGTGCCAGCAGCTTAGGGACAGCCGTTAACTATGGCTACACCTTC,TRBJ1-2,TRBV7-8,large,.
CASTPWAGNEQYF,TGCGCCAGCACCCCGTGGGCAGGCAACGAGCAGTACTTC,TRBJ2-7,TRBV5-1,few,.
CASTKPGSQSRANVLTF,TGCGCCAGCACGAAGCCCGGTTCACAAAGTCGGGCCAACGTCCTGACTTTC,TRBJ2-6,TRBV5-1,.,.
CAISDSLNTEAFF,TGTGCCATCAGTGACAGTCTGAACACTGAAGCTTTCTTT,TRBJ1-1,TRBV10-3,few,.
CASSLVATGGTEQYF,TGTGCCAGCAGCTTAGTCGCAACGGGAGGAACGGAGCAGTACTTC,TRBJ2-7,TRBV11-2,.,TRBD2
CASSLEGQGAQTGELFF,TGTGCCAGCAGCTTGGAGGGACAGGGGGCGCAAACCGGGGAGCTGTTTTTT,TRBJ2-2,TRBV7-9,.,TRBD1
CASSLGDEQYF,TGCGCCAGCAGCTTGGGTGACGAGCAGTACTTC,TRBJ2-7,TRBV5-1,few,.
CASSPQAGYNEQFF,TGCGCCAGCAGCCCGCAGGCAGGTTACAATGAGCAGTTCTTC,TRBJ2-1,TRBV5-1,.,.
CASSQGTHTYEQYF,TGCGCCAGCAGCCAAGGAACCCATACCTACGAGCAGTACTTC,TRBJ2-7,TRBV4-1,once,.
CASRSGRYGGFNEQFF,TGTGCCAGCAGGAGCGGGAGGTACGGTGGTTTTAATGAGCAGTTCTTC,TRBJ2-1,TRBV28,.,TRBD2
CASSFQGPRDLETQYF,TGTGCCAGCAGTTTTCAGGGACCCCGGGATCTGGAGACCCAGTACTTC,TRBJ2-5,TRBV27,.,.
CASSLELGDRVRNTEAFF,TGTGCCAGCAGCTTAGAATTAGGAGACAGGGTGCGGAACACTGAAGCTTTCTTT,TRBJ1-1,TRBV7-8,.,TRBD1
CASSYSQYEQYF,TGTGCCAGCAGTTACTCCCAATACGAGCAGTACTTC,TRBJ2-7,TRBV6-6,.,.
CASSPKDRGRRYGYTF,TGTGCCAGCAGCCCGAAAGACAGGGGGCGACGGTATGGCTACACCTTC,TRBJ1-2,TRBV6-6,.,TRBD1
CASSLFDIANYGYTF,TGCGCCAGCAGCTTGTTCGACATTGCTAACTATGGCTACACCTTC,TRBJ1-2,TRBV5-1,.,.
CASSYRSSDTQYF,TGTGCCAGCAGTTACAGGAGCTCAGATACGCAGTATTTT,TRBJ2-3,TRBV6-5,.,.
CASGQYFQDYEQYF,TGCGCCAGCGGCCAGTATTTTCAGGACTACGAGCAGTACTTC,TRBJ2-7,TRBV4-1,.,.
CASSWPGEAAEAFF,TGCGCCAGCAGTTGGCCGGGAGAGGCTGCTGAAGCTTTCTTT,TRBJ1-1,TRBV10-2,few,.
CASSDPIGQGGETQYF,TGTGCCAGCAGTGACCCAATTGGACAGGGCGGCGAGACCCAGTACTTC,TRBJ2-5,TRBV6-4,once,TRBD1
CSVGGLAFTDTQYF,TGCAGCGTTGGGGGACTAGCGTTCACAGATACGCAGTATTTT,TRBJ2-3,TRBV29-1,.,TRBD2
CASSIASGIAYF,TGTGCCAGCAGCATAGCTAGCGGGATAGCGTATTTT,TRBJ2-3,TRBV5-6,few,TRBD2
CASSFTGTGKGYEQYF,TGTGCCAGCAGCTTTACCGGGACAGGGAAGGGGTACGAGCAGTACTTC,TRBJ2-7,TRBV7-9,.,TRBD1